This note documents a single T cell receptor (beta chain) sequence. Its antigen is unknown. The unique tags termed UMIs, each holding a 6-nucleotide sample barcode, were added by means of template switching. TCRalpha along with TCRbeta cDNA was subjected to two nested PCRs lasting roughly 16 and 10 cycles. TCRdb derives one entry per CDR3 protein from the 5' RACE reads, leaving out DNA. With about 380,000 distinct CDR3 sequences in the sample, the ten largest clones hold 2% to 3%. This record belongs to a study of monozygotic twins with inflammatory bowel disease. Points from the study as a whole: Some repertoire variability may stem from patients' differing immunosuppressive treatments. On the inverse Simpson index, IBD patients scored lower for TCRbeta diversity than healthy co-twins.

CDR1 and CDR2 from the germline V gene are SGHRS and YFSETQ. CDR3 length equals 14 residues. Sequencing used blood. The J gene is TRBJ2-1, the V gene TRBV5-1; TCRdb's D call, TRBD2, is unchecked because there is no DNA. The sequence was collected from a human donor with ulcerative colitis or Crohn's disease, or a healthy co-twin of an affected twin (not recorded which). This CDR3 is CASRASHRANEQFF.